This record covers a single TCR beta chain. The data originate from a study of blood T cell repertoires in COVID-19. The overall study: Acute-phase and convalescent COVID-19 samples originated in the United States, Italy and Spain. The cDNA or gDNA used as material had been derived from T cells, B-cell-depleted T cells, or PBMCs.

V lost 0 bases, J lost 5 bases, and 14 bases lay in between. CDR3 length: 16 residues. Germline values: CDR1 WNHNN, CDR2 SYGVQD (reference sequence). Original methodology: By means of reference gene primer amplification, nucleated cell counts were estimated. Generated by immunoSEQ multiplex PCR, the TCRdb table keeps only in-frame clones and is missing some. Clonal size and the V and J genes are those of that table, whereas D and trimming came from the DNA. In the table there are about 250,000 clones, about 93% of which are singletons. Seattle patient enrollment occurred during active infection, with longitudinal follow-up thereafter.

This TCR was sampled from a man younger than 45 with COVID-19, enrolled during active disease. Sample: peripheral blood. The chain recombines TRBV10-1 with TRBJ2-1, with D perhaps TRBD2 (5 bases). The CDR3 nucleotides are TGCGCCAGCAGTGAGTCAGCCGGGGAGAATAACAATGAGCAGTTCTTC. As protein: CASSESAGENNNEQFF.